This TCR beta chain is drawn from a study of blood T cells in healthy people across ages. As for the study in general: When template switching was applied, about one barcoded beta molecule was captured per two T cells. Findings and limits, study-wide: The unsorted PBMCs prevented any conclusive comparison of naive versus antigen-experienced cells.

Each donor had about 10 milliliters of peripheral blood drawn. Per sample, a minimum of 6.5 million PBMCs were isolated. A second PCR of roughly 7 to 11 cycles used a sample-barcoded 5' primer and a J-beta primer mix. TCRdb itself ran the 5' RACE reads through MiXCR, one entry per CDR3 protein. The sample consists of about 680,000 distinct CDR3 sequences, around half of them appearing once. About this clonotype itself: The antigen is undetermined.

Trimming at V came to 7 bases and at J to 5 bases, leaving 13 bases not matched to a gene. This CDR3 is built from 14 residues. Germline assignment: CDR1 SQVTM and CDR2 ANQGSEA. The chain joins TRBV29-1 to TRBJ2-7; 8 bases fit TRBD2. This TCR was sampled from a woman aged 60-75 years in good health. The material sequenced was blood. The CDR3 region is CSAWTAGLVDEQYF. For the CDR3, the DNA is TGCAGCGCCTGGACTGCGGGACTAGTCGACGAGCAGTACTTC.